The TCR beta chain described here comes from a study of Graves' ophthalmopathy and Graves' hyperthyroidism (dated by TCRdb to 2016 to 2019). Background for the entire study: Peripheral blood was collected before any treatment was given, at the time of initial diagnosis. To explore V-J signatures that distinguish ophthalmopathy from hyperthyroidism, a discovery set of 95 to 100 patients was enrolled, made up of some 41 with ophthalmopathy and roughly 57 with stable hyperthyroidism. In more than five hyperthyroidism patients, T-cell repertoires of thyroid tissue and blood were compared. In total, around 140 blood samples were TCR-sequenced: fewer than 50 ophthalmopathy, about 75 hyperthyroidism and approximately 17 hyperthyroidism-to-ophthalmopathy patients. An independent validation cohort was composed of approximately 19 hyperthyroidism patients and around 15 patients who later progressed from hyperthyroidism to ophthalmopathy. TCR beta repertoire signatures were used to distinguish Graves' ophthalmopathy from Graves' hyperthyroidism and to predict progression to ophthalmopathy. The roughly 91 discovery patients were randomly split 7:3 into training and test sets. Following sample collection, hyperthyroidism patients were given methimazole at a starting dose of 30 mg daily, and ophthalmopathy patients were given high-dose intravenous methylprednisolone.

This clonotype appeared once. Its antigen specificity is not known. No base qualities exist here, and no much larger clone lies one base off it. One read alone is weak evidence. For repertoire sequencing, TCR beta CDR3 regions were amplified from RNA transcripts. A first-round RT-PCR used HTBI primers with the Qiagen OneStep RT-PCR kit, followed by a second-round multiplex PCR, size selection and purification. Libraries were sequenced on an Illumina HiSeq2000 using paired-end 100 bp reads. Turning to the authors' computational methods: Reads were processed with SOAPnuke, discarding reads with adapters, uncalled bases, mean Phred below 15, or no exact constant-primer or identifier match. High-quality paired reads were merged with COPE v1.2.5. Each unique nucleotide sequence was treated as a clonotype, and MiTCR v1.1 was used to align the clonotypes to the IMGT TRB V, D and J references. Analysis was restricted to V-J combinations with a frequency above 0.0001, which covered 99% to 99.2% of repertoires. For each V-J combination, a TCR clonal expansion and chaos score was defined as F50 clonal expansion divided by the chaos observed in the TCRdist matrix. Welch's t-statistics and random forest were used to reduce features to 13 V-J combinations, which were fed into a naive Bayes classifier. Thyroid-blood repertoire similarity was quantified with the Morisita-Horn index. TCRdb trimmed public reads at Q25 via fastp, called clones via MiXCR and kept in-frame beta chains. Every CDR3 protein is listed once, alongside the most common genes and DNA of its rows. The V and J calls follow TCRdb's processing rather than the paper's. The sample contains roughly 400,000 distinct CDR3 sequences, about 17% of them found a single time. Around 1.5% of the sample rests with the top ten.

The ophthalmopathy patients had moderately to severely active disease, with a Clinical Activity Score of 3 or higher, a NOSPECS grade of 4 or higher, and a disease duration of less than 3 months. Anyone with other autoimmune diseases, uncontrolled infections, pregnancy or lactation was excluded from the study. Diagnosis was based on clinical symptoms, serum thyroxine, TRAb, thyroid ultrasound and orbital computed tomography. Ficoll-Paque density gradient centrifugation was used to isolate PBMCs from 8.5 to 10 ml of fresh peripheral blood. Trizol reagent was used to extract the total RNA, and its quality was then checked on an Agilent 2100 Bioanalyzer. The investigation overall reported the following: Sample size was not predetermined statistically, and investigators were not blinded to group allocation. In validation, the model predicted ophthalmopathy progression with about 71% sensitivity and 72.22% specificity; 12 predicted patients were CT-confirmed with GO in a median of approximately 6.5 months. Most of the expanded thyroid clonotypes with a frequency above 0.001 were also detected in blood, and it was suggested that the thyroid immune response may be reflected by blood repertoires. In cross-validation, the 13-signature model distinguished ophthalmopathy from stable hyperthyroidism with approximately 88% sensitivity and around 81% specificity, and in the test set the corresponding values were approximately 79% and 70%.

The CDR3 goes from the cysteine to the phenylalanine over 16 residues. Just CDR3 DNA is preserved here, 48 bases in frame from base 1. The germline V and J ends show losses of 5 bases and 10 bases respectively, and no gene match explains 18 bases of the junction. CDR1 MNHEY and CDR2 SVGAGI are derived from the germline V gene. This chain joins TRBV6-5 to TRBJ1-1, and 8 bases in between align with TRBD1. The origin of this receptor is a woman aged 18-29 years with Graves' ophthalmopathy. Donor details come from another sample of the same person, matched by shared clones. Source material: peripheral blood. The DNA sequence reads TGTGCCAGCAGTCACAGGACAGGGAGAATTACAAAAGGAGCTTTCTTT. It specifies CASSHRTGRITKGAFF.